These 31 T cell receptor beta chains originate from one sample sequenced in a study of technical replicates of blood from several donors. Here immunoSEQ multiplex PCR was the method, and the copy in TCRdb shows in-frame clones only, minus some. The sample lists around 50,000 clones, about 95% seen once, with approximately 0.2% in the top ten. The sample consisted of T cells isolated from PBMCs. These receptor sequences come from a human donor in good health.

The J gene is TRBJ2-7, the V gene TRBV7-9, with 13 bases fitting TRBD2. CDR1 is SEHNR and CDR2 is FQNEAQ in the germline V gene (reference sequence). The length of the CDR3 is 18 residues. V was clipped by 5 bases and J by 2 bases; unmatched bases: 12. The chain's CDR3 is CASSEGGLAGFFTYEQYF. CDR3 DNA sequence: TGTGCCAGCAGCGAGGGGGGACTAGCGGGGTTCTTTACCTACGAGCAGTACTTC. The full variable domain, in which reference TRBV7-9 and TRBJ2-7 provide the parts outside the CDR3, is DTGVSQNPRHKITKRGQNVTFRCDPISEHNRLYWYRQTLGQGPEFLTYFQNEAQLEKSRLLSDRFSAERPKGSFSTLEIQRTEQGDSAMYLCASSEGGLAGFFTYEQYFGPGTRLTVT.

The rearrangement links TRBV9 to TRBJ2-3, with 12 bases fitting TRBD2. V lost 0 bases and J lost 3; bases outside the gene matches: 8. Germline lookup yields CDR1 SGDLS and CDR2 YYNGEE. CDR3 length equals 18 residues. The CDR3 DNA sequence: TGTGCCAGCAGCGTAGCACCTAGCGGGGGGGCTGGGACAGATACGCAGTATTTT. The encoded protein is CASSVAPSGGAGTDTQYF.

The chain couples TRBV5-1 to TRBJ2-7; D is possibly TRBD1 (6 bases). The CDR3 totals 13 residues. The germline gives CDR1 SGHRS, CDR2 YFSETQ. V was pared by 8 bases and J by 0 bases, with 12 bases between. The CDR3 nucleotides read TGCGCCAGTAACCCAGGGGCCTCCTACGAGCAGTACTTC. It encodes CASNPGASYEQYF.

The chain employs TRBV10-1 and TRBJ2-5; TRBD1 agrees at 9 bases. Losses at the gene ends were 6 bases for V and 11 bases for J; bases not matched to a gene: 10. This CDR3 is built from 13 residues. Germline V CDR1 and CDR2: WNHNN, SYGVQD (reference sequence). In DNA, the CDR3 is TGCGCCAGCAGCGCCGGGACAGGGACTTTTCAGTACTTC. Translated: CASSAGTGTFQYF.

V is TRBV9 and J is TRBJ2-2; 9 bases fit TRBD1. Per the germline V gene, CDR1 is SGDLS and CDR2 is YYNGEE. With 6 bases clipped from V and 5 bases from J, the junction kept 8 bases outside the gene matches. The CDR3 has 15 amino acids. The CDR3 DNA sequence: TGTGCCAGCACCGGGACAGGGTTGGGTACCGGGGAGCTGTTTTTT. Amino acids: CASTGTGLGTGELFF.

The rearrangement joins TRBV5-4 to TRBJ2-3; 7 bases line up with TRBD2. Germline V CDR1 and CDR2: SGHNT, YYREEE (reference sequence). J lost 0 bases, V lost 2 bases, and 6 bases had no gene match. This CDR3 region has 16 residues. The CDR3 nucleotides are TGTGCCAGCAGCTTAATAGCGGGCCCAAGCACAGATACGCAGTATTTT. This sequence encodes CASSLIAGPSTDTQYF.

The J gene is TRBJ2-7, the V gene TRBV11-2; perhaps TRBD2 as D (6 bases). This CDR3 has 17 residues. CDR1 SGHAT and CDR2 FQNNGV come from the germline V gene. Trimming removed 7 bases from V and 3 bases from J, with 25 bases in between. Here the CDR3 DNA reads TGTGCCAGCACCATAGGGACTTTCGGTCGGAGCGTCTACGAGCAGTACTTC. It codes for CASTIGTFGRSVYEQYF.

V is TRBV13 and J is TRBJ1-2, with TRBD1 as a possible D gene (6 bases). The ends were cut back, 0 bases at V and 7 bases at J, with 15 bases in the middle. CDR1 is PRHDT and CDR2 is FYEKMQ in the germline V gene (reference sequence). The CDR3 covers 15 residues. CDR3 bases: TGTGCCAGCAGCTTAGGATACCCAGGGGTTCTTGGCTACACCTTC. Translation: CASSLGYPGVLGYTF.

V gene TRBV5-1 combines with J gene TRBJ2-2; 10 bases match TRBD2. CDR1 SGHRS and CDR2 YFSETQ come from the germline V gene. Trimming cost V 0 bases and J 2 bases; bases outside gene matches: 4. This CDR3 contains 17 residues. The CDR3 here is CASSLVTSGENTGELFF. The CDR3 nucleotides read TGCGCCAGCAGCTTGGTCACTAGCGGGGAAAACACCGGGGAGCTGTTTTTT.

The J gene is TRBJ2-1, the V gene TRBV7-9; 7 bases agree with TRBD1. This CDR3 has 16 amino acids. In germline, CDR1 is SEHNR, CDR2 FQNEAQ (reference sequence). With 5 bases clipped from V and 1 base from J, the junction kept 8 bases outside the gene matches. The CDR3 region is CASSLGDSRSYNEQFF. The DNA for the CDR3 is TGTGCCAGCAGCCTTGGGGACAGCCGGTCCTACAATGAGCAGTTCTTC.

This chain uses TRBV9 with TRBJ2-2, with D perhaps matching TRBD1 (6 bases). The V gene lost 4 bases and the J gene lost 5 bases, with 9 bases spanning the gap. Germline loops: CDR1 SGDLS, CDR2 YYNGEE. This CDR3 has 13 amino acids. The CDR3 DNA reads TGTGCCAGCAGCCTTGGACAGACCGGGGAGCTGTTTTTT. Translation: CASSLGQTGELFF. The variable domain in full, completed from reference TRBV9 and TRBJ2-2, reads DSGVTQTPKHLITATGQRVTLRCSPRSGDLSVYWYQQSLDQGLQFLIQYYNGEERAKGNILERFSAQQFPDLHSELNLSSLELGDSALYFCASSLGQTGELFFGEGSRLTVL.

V is TRBV28 and J is TRBJ2-1; D not resolved. V was shortened by 6 bases and J by 9 bases, with 9 bases between the two germline ends. The germline V gene has CDR1 MDHEN and CDR2 SYDVKM. The CDR3 has 11 amino acids. CDR3 region: CASSRRSEQFF. Written as DNA, the CDR3 is TGTGCCAGCAGCCGGCGGAGTGAGCAGTTCTTC.

This sequence joins TRBV6-6 and TRBJ1-5; 8 bases fit TRBD1. Germline trimming cut 3 bases from V and 4 bases from J; bases unmatched to any gene: 8. Germline V CDR1 and CDR2: MNHNY, SVGAGI (reference sequence). The CDR3 contains 16 residues. The chain's CDR3 is CASSYYGTGINQPQHF. The DNA of the CDR3 is TGTGCCAGCAGTTATTATGGGACAGGAATAAATCAGCCCCAGCATTTT.

This chain joins TRBV5-4 and TRBJ2-1, with TRBD1 matching 7 bases. This CDR3 comprises 16 residues. CDR1 SGHNT and CDR2 YYREEE come from the germline V gene (reference sequence). V shed 3 bases and J 0 bases; nucleotides not matched to a gene: 6. CDR3 nucleotide sequence: TGTGCCAGCAGCTCCGGACAGGCCAGCTCCTACAATGAGCAGTTCTTC. Translating gives CASSSGQASSYNEQFF.

The chain links TRBV5-1 to TRBJ1-1; 7 bases fit TRBD1. There are 16 residues in the CDR3. Per germline, CDR1 SGHRS and CDR2 YFSETQ. The V and J ends lost 0 bases and 4 bases, in that order; junction bases with no gene match: 9. CDR3 coding DNA: TGCGCCAGCAGCTTGGCCGGGGGACAGACTTTCACTGAAGCTTTCTTT. It specifies CASSLAGGQTFTEAFF.

The V gene is TRBV6-6, the J gene TRBJ1-1, with D unresolved. The CDR3 is 12 residues long. The germline V gene has CDR1 MNHNY and CDR2 SVGAGI (reference sequence). Trimming took 5 bases from V and 4 from J, leaving 8 bases between them. Here the CDR3 DNA reads TGTGCCAGCAGTACTGGGCGCACTGAAGCTTTCTTT. Translated, it gives CASSTGRTEAFF.

The chain couples TRBV10-3 to TRBJ2-7, with TRBD1 matching over 8 bases. This CDR3 is 14 amino acids long. Germline CDR1 reads ENHRY; CDR2 reads SYGVKD. J was trimmed by 2 bases and V by 3 bases; bases with no gene match: 3. The CDR3 DNA sequence: TGTGCCATCAGTGATATGACAGGGGCCTACGAGCAGTACTTC. This gives the protein CAISDMTGAYEQYF.

Only one count was recorded for this clone. V and J are TRBV5-1 and TRBJ2-1; the match to TRBD1 covers 8 bases. The CDR3 is 15 residues long. V lost 1 base to trimming and J lost 7 bases; unmatched junction nucleotides: 7. From germline, CDR1 is SGHRS and CDR2 YFSETQ. The CDR3 DNA follows: TGCGCCAGCAGCTTGTTAGGACAGGGAGGTAATGAGCAGTTCTTC. Its translation is CASSLLGQGGNEQFF.

The rearrangement uses TRBV5-1 and TRBJ1-2, with no clear D. Per the germline V gene, CDR1 is SGHRS and CDR2 is YFSETQ. This CDR3 region has 15 residues. The germline V and J ends were trimmed by 0 bases and 4 bases, with 13 bases remaining between them. The CDR3 coding sequence is TGCGCCAGCAGCTTGGTAGAAGGAGCAGCCTATGGCTACACCTTC. Translation gives CASSLVEGAAYGYTF.

V gene TRBV7-9 combines with J gene TRBJ2-2, with 11 bases identical to TRBD1. Per germline, CDR1 SEHNR and CDR2 FQNEAQ (reference sequence). V gave up 5 bases and J gave up 5 bases; unmatched junction bases: 1. The CDR3 contains 14 residues. The CDR3 coding sequence is TGTGCCAGCAGCGGACAGGGGGCGACCGGGGAGCTGTTTTTT. It yields the protein CASSGQGATGELFF.

The chain is built from TRBV14 and TRBJ1-4; D remains ambiguous. Germline V lookup: CDR1 SGHDN, CDR2 FVKESK. V was shortened by 1 base and J by 11 bases, with 8 bases between the two germline ends. The CDR3 has 12 amino acids. CDR3 region: CASSQGGEKLFF. The DNA of the CDR3 is TGTGCCAGCAGCCAAGGTGGGGAGAAACTGTTTTTT.

The chain employs TRBV29-1 and TRBJ2-1; the match to TRBD2 covers 9 bases. The CDR3 is 16 residues long. Trimming took 3 bases from V and 0 from J; bases not matched to a gene: 6. The V gene's germline CDR1 is SQVTM and CDR2 ANQGSEA. The CDR3 DNA reads TGCAGCGTTGACGGAAAGCGGGGGGTCTCCTACAATGAGCAGTTCTTC. It is translated as CSVDGKRGVSYNEQFF.

V usage is TRBV5-1 and J usage is TRBJ2-6, with a possible D match to TRBD1 (6 bases). Between the trimmed V and J ends, which lost 4 bases and 2 bases, there was a span of 22 bases. Germline V gene sequence: CDR1 SGHRS, CDR2 YFSETQ. This CDR3 is built from 19 residues. The CDR3 DNA reads as TGCGCCAGCAGCCCGACCCTCCCGACAGGCCCTACTGGGGCCAACGTCCTGACTTTC. Its translation: CASSPTLPTGPTGANVLTF. Using reference TRBV5-1 and TRBJ2-6 for the parts outside the CDR3, the full variable domain is KAGVTQTPRYLIKTRGQQVTLSCSPISGHRSVSWYQQTPGQGLQFLFEYFSETQRNKGNFPGRFSGRQFSNSRSEMNVSTLELGDSALYLCASSPTLPTGPTGANVLTFGAGSRLTVL.

The chain couples TRBV9 to TRBJ1-5; maybe TRBD1 (5 bases). Germline loops: CDR1 SGDLS, CDR2 YYNGEE. With 6 bases removed from V and 3 bases from J, the gap between germline ends came to 16 bases. The CDR3 extends over 15 amino acids. The CDR3 nucleotides read TGTGCCAGCACTCGGGGGTCGTCAGTCAATCAGCCCCAGCATTTT. It codes for CASTRGSSVNQPQHF.

The rearrangement uses TRBV5-5 and TRBJ2-2; no clear D gene. The V end was cut by 0 bases, the J end by 5 bases, with 8 bases between. The CDR3 has 14 residues. The V gene's germline CDR1 is SGHKS and CDR2 YYEKEE (reference sequence). Written as DNA, the CDR3 is TGTGCCAGCAGCTTGGTACCGGAGACCGGGGAGCTGTTTTTT. Translating gives CASSLVPETGELFF.

The DNA for the CDR3 is TGCGCCAGCAGCTTGGACAGGGTCGAGCAGTACTTC. It yields the protein CASSLDRVEQYF. V and J are TRBV5-1 and TRBJ2-7; possible D gene TRBD1, 6 bases. The CDR3 is 12 amino acids. Germline CDR1 is SGHRS and CDR2 is YFSETQ. The germline V and J ends were trimmed by 0 bases and 6 bases, with 7 bases remaining between them.

The genes are TRBV5-1 and TRBJ2-7; 7 positions agree with TRBD2. After removal of 7 bases from V and 4 bases from J, the junction contained 11 bases not matched to a gene. In germline, CDR1 is SGHRS, CDR2 YFSETQ. There are 14 residues in the CDR3. The CDR3 spells CASRGLRERYEQYF. CDR3 DNA: TGCGCCAGCCGGGGGTTGCGGGAGAGGTACGAGCAGTACTTC.

The J gene is TRBJ1-2, the V gene TRBV7-2; D call uncertain. The germline CDR1 and CDR2 sequences are SGHTA and FQGNSA. The CDR3 length is 15 residues. V shed 5 bases and J shed 1 base, with 14 bases lying between them. CDR3 sequence (DNA): TGTGCCAGCAGCCCGCTGGGCAGCATTAACTATGGCTACACCTTC. Amino acids: CASSPLGSINYGYTF. Filled out from reference TRBV7-2 and TRBJ1-2, the complete variable domain reads GAGVSQSPSNKVTEKGKDVELRCDPISGHTALYWYRQSLGQGLEFLIYFQGNSAPDKSGLPSDRFSAERTGGSVSTLTIQRTQQEDSAVYLCASSPLGSINYGYTFGSGTRLTVV.

This clone was found a few times. The rearrangement links TRBV11-2 to TRBJ1-1, with D possibly matching TRBD1 (6 bases). CDR3 length: 14 amino acids. Deletions cut 5 bases from V and 1 base from J, with 11 bases between. Germline V lookup: CDR1 SGHAT, CDR2 FQNNGV. CDR3 residues: CASSTQQGNTEAFF. The DNA of the CDR3 is TGTGCCAGCAGCACGCAACAGGGGAACACTGAAGCTTTCTTT.

The chain recombines TRBV10-3 with TRBJ2-3; the D gene is possibly TRBD2 (5 bases). The length of the CDR3 is 13 residues. Germline-derived CDR1 and CDR2 are ENHRY and SYGVKD. With 8 bases removed from V and 4 bases from J, the gap between germline ends came to 13 bases. CDR3 sequence (DNA): TGTGCCATCGGTGGGAGTGGAGCAGATACGCAGTATTTT. Translating it yields CAIGGSGADTQYF.

The gene calls are TRBV7-8 and TRBJ2-1; D gene uncertain. The ends were cut back, 3 bases at V and 5 bases at J, with 11 bases in the middle. Germline loops: CDR1 SGHVS, CDR2 FQNEAQ. This CDR3 contains 14 residues. The CDR3 loop reads CASSLDKQDNEQFF. The DNA of the CDR3 is TGTGCCAGCAGCTTGGATAAGCAGGACAATGAGCAGTTCTTC. The full variable domain, its missing parts supplied by reference TRBV7-8 and TRBJ2-1, is GAGVSQSPRYKVAKRGQDVALRCDPISGHVSLFWYQQALGQGPEFLTYFQNEAQLDKSGLPSDRFFAERPEGSVSTLKIQRTQQEDSAVYLCASSLDKQDNEQFFGPGTRLTVL.